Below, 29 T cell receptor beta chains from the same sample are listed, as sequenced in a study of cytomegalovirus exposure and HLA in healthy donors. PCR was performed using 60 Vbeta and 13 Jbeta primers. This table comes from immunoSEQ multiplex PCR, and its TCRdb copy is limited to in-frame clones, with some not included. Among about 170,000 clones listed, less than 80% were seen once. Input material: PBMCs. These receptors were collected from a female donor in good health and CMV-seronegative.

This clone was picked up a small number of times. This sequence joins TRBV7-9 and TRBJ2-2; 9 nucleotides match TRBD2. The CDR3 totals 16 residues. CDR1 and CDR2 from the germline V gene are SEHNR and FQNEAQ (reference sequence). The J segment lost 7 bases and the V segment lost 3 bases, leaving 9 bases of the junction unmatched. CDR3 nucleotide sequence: TGTGCCAGCAGCTTTCGCGGGAGGGTGATTGGCGGGGAGCTGTTTTTT. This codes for CASSFRGRVIGGELFF.

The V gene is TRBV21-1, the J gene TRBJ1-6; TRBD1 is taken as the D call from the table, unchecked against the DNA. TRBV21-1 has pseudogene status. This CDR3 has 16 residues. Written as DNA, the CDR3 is TGTGCCAGCAATGGACAATTTAATTCCTATAATTCACCCCTCCACTTT. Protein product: CASNGQFNSYNSPLHF.

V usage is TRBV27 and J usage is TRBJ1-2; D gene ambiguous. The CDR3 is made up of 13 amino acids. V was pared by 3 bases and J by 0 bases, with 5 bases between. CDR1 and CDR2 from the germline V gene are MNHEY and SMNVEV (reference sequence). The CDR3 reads CASSLAANYGYTF. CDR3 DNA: TGTGCCAGCAGTTTGGCGGCTAACTATGGCTACACCTTC.

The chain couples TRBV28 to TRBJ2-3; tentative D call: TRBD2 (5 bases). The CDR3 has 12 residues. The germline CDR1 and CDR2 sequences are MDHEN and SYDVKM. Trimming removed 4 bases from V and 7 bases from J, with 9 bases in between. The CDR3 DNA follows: TGTGCCAGCAGTTCTCGGGGTAATACGCAGTATTTT. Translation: CASSSRGNTQYF.

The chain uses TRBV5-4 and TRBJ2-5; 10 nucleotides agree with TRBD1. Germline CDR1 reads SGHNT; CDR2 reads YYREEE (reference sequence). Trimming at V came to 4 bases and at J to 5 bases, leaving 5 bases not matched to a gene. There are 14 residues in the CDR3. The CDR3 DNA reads TGTGCCAGCAGCCTGACAGGGGGCGAGGAGACCCAGTACTTC. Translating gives CASSLTGGEETQYF.

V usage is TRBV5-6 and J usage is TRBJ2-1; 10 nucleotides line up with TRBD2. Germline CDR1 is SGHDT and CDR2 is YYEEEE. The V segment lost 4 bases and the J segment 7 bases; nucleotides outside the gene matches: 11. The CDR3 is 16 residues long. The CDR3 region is CASSLAGETSSNEQFF. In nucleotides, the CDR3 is TGTGCCAGCAGCCTAGCGGGGGAAACCTCCAGTAATGAGCAGTTCTTC. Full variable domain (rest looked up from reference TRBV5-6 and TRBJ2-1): DAGVTQSPTHLIKTRGQQVTLRCSPKSGHDTVSWYQQALGQGPQFIFQYYEEEERQRGNFPDRFSGHQFPNYSSELNVNALLLGDSALYLCASSLAGETSSNEQFFGPGTRLTVL.

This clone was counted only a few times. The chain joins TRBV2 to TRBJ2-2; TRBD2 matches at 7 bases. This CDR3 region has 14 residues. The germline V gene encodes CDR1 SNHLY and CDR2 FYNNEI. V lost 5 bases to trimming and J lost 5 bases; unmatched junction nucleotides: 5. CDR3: CASSLRGSTGELFF. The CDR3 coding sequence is TGTGCCAGCAGTCTGCGGGGGAGTACCGGGGAGCTGTTTTTT.

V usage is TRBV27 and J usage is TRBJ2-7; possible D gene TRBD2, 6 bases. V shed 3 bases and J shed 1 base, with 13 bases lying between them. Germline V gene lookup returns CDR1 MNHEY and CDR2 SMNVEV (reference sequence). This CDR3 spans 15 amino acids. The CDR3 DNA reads TGTGCCAGCAGTTTTAGTCAGGCGGGATCCTACGAGCAGTACTTC. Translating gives CASSFSQAGSYEQYF.

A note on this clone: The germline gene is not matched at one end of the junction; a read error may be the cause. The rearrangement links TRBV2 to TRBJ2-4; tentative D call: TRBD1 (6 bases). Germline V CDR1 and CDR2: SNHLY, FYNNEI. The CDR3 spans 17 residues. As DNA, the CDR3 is TGTGCCAGCAGTGAAGGACGGGCAGGGGTAGGCAAAAACAGTCAGTACTTC. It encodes CASSEGRAGVGKNSQYF.

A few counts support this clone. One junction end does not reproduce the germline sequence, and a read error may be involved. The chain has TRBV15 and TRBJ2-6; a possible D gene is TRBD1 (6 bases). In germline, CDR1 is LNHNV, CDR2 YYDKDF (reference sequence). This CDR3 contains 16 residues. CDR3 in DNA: TGTGCCACCAGCTGGGGGAAGACTTCAGGGGCCAACGGCCTGACTTTC. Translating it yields CATSWGKTSGANGLTF. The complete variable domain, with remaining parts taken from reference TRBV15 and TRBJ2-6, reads DAMVIQNPRYQVTQFGKPVTLSCSQTLNHNVMYWYQQKSSQAPKLLFHYYDKDFNNEADTPDNFQSRRPNTSFCFLDIRSPGLGDTAMYLCATSWGKTSGANGLTFGAGSRLTVL.

The DNA for the CDR3 is TGTGCCAGCATCGGACAGGGTGTGAACACTGAAGCTTTCTTT. This gives the protein CASIGQGVNTEAFF. The chain uses TRBV2 and TRBJ1-1; TRBD1 matches 8 bases. The germline V gene has CDR1 SNHLY and CDR2 FYNNEI. The CDR3 has 14 amino acids. V lost 7 bases, J lost 0 bases, and 4 bases stayed unmatched.

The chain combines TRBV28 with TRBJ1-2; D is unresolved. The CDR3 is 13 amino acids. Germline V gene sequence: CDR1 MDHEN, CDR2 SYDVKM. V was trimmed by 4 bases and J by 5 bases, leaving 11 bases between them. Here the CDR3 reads CASSSSIQYGYTF. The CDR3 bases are TGTGCCAGCAGTTCAAGTATCCAGTATGGCTACACCTTC.

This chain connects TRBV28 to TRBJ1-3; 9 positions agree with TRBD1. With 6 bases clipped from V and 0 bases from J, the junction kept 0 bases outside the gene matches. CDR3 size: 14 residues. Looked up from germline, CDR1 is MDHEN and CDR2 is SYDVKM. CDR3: CASRDRGSGNTIYF. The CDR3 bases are TGTGCCAGCAGGGACAGGGGCTCTGGAAACACCATATATTTT.

The CDR3 sequence: CASSQDMAGGLTQPQFF. The DNA for the CDR3 is TGTGCCAGCAGCCAAGATATGGCGGGGGGTCTTACTCAGCCGCAGTTCTTC. This chain connects TRBV4-2 to TRBJ2-1; 8 bases map to TRBD2. Germline V gene lookup returns CDR1 LGHNA and CDR2 YNFKEQ. J lost 12 bases, V lost 0 bases, and 16 bases had no gene match. The CDR3 is 17 residues long.

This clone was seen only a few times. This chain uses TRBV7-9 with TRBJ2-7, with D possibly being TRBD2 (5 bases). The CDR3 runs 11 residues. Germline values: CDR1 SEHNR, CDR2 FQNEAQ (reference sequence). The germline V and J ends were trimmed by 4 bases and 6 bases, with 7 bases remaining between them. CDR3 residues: CASSSEGEQYF. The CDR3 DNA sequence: TGTGCCAGCAGCTCCGAGGGCGAGCAGTACTTC.

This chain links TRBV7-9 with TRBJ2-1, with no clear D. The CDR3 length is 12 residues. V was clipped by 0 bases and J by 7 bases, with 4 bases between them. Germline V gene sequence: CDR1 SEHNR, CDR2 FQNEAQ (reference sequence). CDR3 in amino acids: CASSLAQNEQFF. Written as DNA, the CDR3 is TGTGCCAGCAGCTTAGCCCAAAATGAGCAGTTCTTC.

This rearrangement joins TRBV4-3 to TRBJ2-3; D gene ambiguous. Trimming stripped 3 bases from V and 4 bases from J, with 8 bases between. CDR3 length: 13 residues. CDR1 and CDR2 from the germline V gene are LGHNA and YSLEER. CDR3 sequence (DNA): TGCGCCAGCAGCCAGTCTATCGCAGATACGCAGTATTTT. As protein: CASSQSIADTQYF.

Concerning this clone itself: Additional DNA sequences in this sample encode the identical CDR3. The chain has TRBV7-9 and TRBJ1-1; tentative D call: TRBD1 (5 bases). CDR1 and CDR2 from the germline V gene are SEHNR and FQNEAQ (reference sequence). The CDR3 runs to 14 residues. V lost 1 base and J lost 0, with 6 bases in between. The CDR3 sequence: CASSLGGVNTEAFF. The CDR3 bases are TGTGCCAGCAGCTTAGGGGGGGTGAACACTGAAGCTTTCTTT.

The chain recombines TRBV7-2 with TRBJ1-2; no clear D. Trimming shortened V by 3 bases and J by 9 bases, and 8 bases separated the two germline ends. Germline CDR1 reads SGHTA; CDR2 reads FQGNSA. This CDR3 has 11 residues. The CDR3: CASSLGVRYTF. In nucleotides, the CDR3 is TGTGCCAGCAGCTTGGGCGTTCGCTACACCTTC.

CDR3 in amino acids: CASSLRVAYEQYF. In nucleotides, the CDR3 is TGTGCCAGCAGCTTACGGGTGGCCTACGAGCAGTACTTC. This chain connects TRBV7-9 to TRBJ2-7; no reliable D call. Germline-derived CDR1 and CDR2 are SEHNR and FQNEAQ (reference sequence). Between the trimmed V and J ends, which lost 2 bases and 2 bases, there was a span of 7 bases. The CDR3 contains 13 residues.

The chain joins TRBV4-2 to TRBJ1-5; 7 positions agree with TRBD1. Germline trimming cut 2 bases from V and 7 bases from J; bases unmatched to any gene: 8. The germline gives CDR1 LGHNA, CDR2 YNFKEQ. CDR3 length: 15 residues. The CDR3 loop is CASSQSSTGDQPQHF. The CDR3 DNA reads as TGTGCCAGCAGCCAATCCAGCACAGGGGACCAGCCCCAGCATTTT.

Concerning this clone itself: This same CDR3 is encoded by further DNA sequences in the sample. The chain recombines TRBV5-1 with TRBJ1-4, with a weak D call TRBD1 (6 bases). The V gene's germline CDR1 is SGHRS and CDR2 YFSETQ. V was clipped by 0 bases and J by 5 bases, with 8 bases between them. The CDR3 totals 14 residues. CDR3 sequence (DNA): TGCGCCAGCAGCTTGGACAGGGTGAATGAAAAACTGTTTTTT. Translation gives CASSLDRVNEKLFF.

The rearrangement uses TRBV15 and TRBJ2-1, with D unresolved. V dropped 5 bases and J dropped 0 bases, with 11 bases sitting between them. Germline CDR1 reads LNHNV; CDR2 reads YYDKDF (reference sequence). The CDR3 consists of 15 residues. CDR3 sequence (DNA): TGTGCCACCAGCTGGGCCGGTAGCTCCTACAATGAGCAGTTCTTC. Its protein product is CATSWAGSSYNEQFF.

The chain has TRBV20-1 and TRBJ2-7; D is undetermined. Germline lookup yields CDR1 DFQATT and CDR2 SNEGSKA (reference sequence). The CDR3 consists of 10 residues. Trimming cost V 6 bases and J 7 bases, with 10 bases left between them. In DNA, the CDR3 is TGCAGTGCGGAGAGTGGAGAGCAGTACTTC. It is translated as CSAESGEQYF.

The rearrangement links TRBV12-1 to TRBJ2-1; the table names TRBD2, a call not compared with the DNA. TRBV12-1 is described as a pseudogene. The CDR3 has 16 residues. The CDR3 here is CASSFLVKRGANEQFF. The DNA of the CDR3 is TGTGCCAGCAGCTTTCTCGTGAAGCGGGGGGCCAATGAGCAGTTCTTC.

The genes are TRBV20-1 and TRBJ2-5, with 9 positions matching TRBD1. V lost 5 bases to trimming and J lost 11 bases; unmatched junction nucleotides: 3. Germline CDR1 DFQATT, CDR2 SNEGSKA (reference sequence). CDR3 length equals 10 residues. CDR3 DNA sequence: TGCAGTGCTGACAGGGGGGGGCAGTACTTC. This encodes CSADRGGQYF.

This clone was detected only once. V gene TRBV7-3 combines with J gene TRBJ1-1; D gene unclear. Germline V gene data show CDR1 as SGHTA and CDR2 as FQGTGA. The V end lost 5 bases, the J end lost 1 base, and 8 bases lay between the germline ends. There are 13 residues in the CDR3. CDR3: CASSPPPNTEAFF. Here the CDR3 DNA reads TGTGCCAGCAGCCCCCCTCCGAACACTGAAGCTTTCTTT.

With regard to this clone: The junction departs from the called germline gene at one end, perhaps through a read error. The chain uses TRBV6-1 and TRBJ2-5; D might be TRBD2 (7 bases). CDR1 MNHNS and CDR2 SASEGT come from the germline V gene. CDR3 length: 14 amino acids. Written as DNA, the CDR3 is TGTGCCACAGTTGCGGGGGCCCCACAAGAGGCCCAGTACTTC. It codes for CATVAGAPQEAQYF.

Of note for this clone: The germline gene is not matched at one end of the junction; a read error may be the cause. The CDR3 coding sequence is TGTGCCAGCCACCGGGAGGCGGTGAGCTCTGGGGCCAACGGCCTGACTTTC. Its translation is CASHREAVSSGANGLTF. This rearrangement joins TRBV7-2 to TRBJ2-6; TRBD2 agrees at 7 bases. CDR1 and CDR2 (germline): SGHTA, FQGNSA. This CDR3 is 17 amino acids long.